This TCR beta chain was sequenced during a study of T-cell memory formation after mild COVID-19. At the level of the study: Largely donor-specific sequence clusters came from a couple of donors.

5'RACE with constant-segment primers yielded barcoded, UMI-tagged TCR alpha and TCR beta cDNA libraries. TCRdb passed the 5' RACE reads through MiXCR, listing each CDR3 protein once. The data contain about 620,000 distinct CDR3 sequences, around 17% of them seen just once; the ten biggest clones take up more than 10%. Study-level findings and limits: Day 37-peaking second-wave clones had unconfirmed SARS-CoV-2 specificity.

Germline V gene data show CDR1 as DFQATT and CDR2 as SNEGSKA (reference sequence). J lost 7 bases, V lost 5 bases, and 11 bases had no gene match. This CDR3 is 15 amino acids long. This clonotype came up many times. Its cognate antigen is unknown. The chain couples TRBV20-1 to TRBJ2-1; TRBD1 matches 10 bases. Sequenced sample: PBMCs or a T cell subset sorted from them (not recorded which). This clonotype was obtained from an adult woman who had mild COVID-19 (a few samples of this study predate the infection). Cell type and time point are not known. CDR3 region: CSAAQPGQGRNEQFF. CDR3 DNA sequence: TGCAGTGCTGCCCAACCGGGACAGGGGAGGAATGAGCAGTTCTTC.